This T cell receptor (beta chain) was captured in a study of blood T cell repertoires in COVID-19. Study in general: The United States, Italy and Spain provided the acute and convalescent COVID-19 samples. Nucleic acid was either cDNA or gDNA, and it came from T cells, B-cell-depleted T cells, or PBMCs.

As processed by the authors: Scientists estimated how many nucleated cells there were by amplifying reference gene primers. Sequencing used immunoSEQ multiplex PCR; TCRdb keeps in-frame clones, though not all of them. V and J calls and clone size are as listed in that table; D and trimming were resolved from the DNA. Counted here are around 300,000 clones, almost 85% occurring once; the ten biggest clones make up more than 6%. The CDR3 contains 13 residues. The V end was cut by 4 bases, the J end by 4 bases, with 8 bases between. This clonotype was obtained from a human donor in a cohort sampled during active COVID-19. Source material: peripheral blood. The chain has TRBV12-3 or TRBV12-4 and TRBJ1-5, with D uncertain. CDR3: CASSSKENQPQHF. In DNA form, the CDR3 reads TGTGCCAGCAGTTCAAAGGAGAATCAGCCCCAGCATTTT.